This T cell receptor (beta chain) was captured in a study of T cells expressing NK-cell markers (dated by TCRdb to the early 2020s). Background on the whole study: Three sorted T-cell subsets (CD3+CD56+NKG2C+, CD3+CD56+NKG2C- and CD3+CD56-NKG2C+) from 7 to 9 donors had their TCR beta-chain repertoires profiled. Seven of the eight sequenced donors were HCMV-seropositive and one was HCMV-seronegative. The eight sequenced donors were randomly selected healthy volunteers, three men and five women. Illumina HiSeq 2000/2500, MiSeq or NextSeq was used to sequence libraries as 2 x 150 bp reads.

HCMV-specific IgG was detected in serum with a commercial ELISA kit to determine HCMV serostatus. Ficoll density gradient centrifugation was used to isolate peripheral blood mononuclear cells from blood. On this clonotype: Its recognized antigen is unknown.

General findings and caveats noted by the study authors: In several donors, the dominant CD3+CD56+NKG2C+ clonotypes were found to rank among the top 10 CD8+ clonotypes and to make up roughly 1.0-7.5% of CD8+ T cells. Those dominant clonotypes were again the most abundant among CD3+CD56-NKG2C+ cells in four donors, at roughly 25-60.1%. Whether the expanded NKG2C-expressing T cell clones were specific for HCMV antigens remained unclear.

The germline V gene provides CDR1 ENHRY and CDR2 SYGVKD. Its CDR3 holds 16 amino acids, cysteine through phenylalanine. There is no recorded DNA. Sequenced on an Illumina HiSeq 2000. TCR beta cDNA libraries were prepared using 5'RACE template switching, which introduced a universal primer site and unique molecular identifiers. Synthesis of cDNA was primed from the TCR beta constant segment and was followed by two consecutive PCR amplification steps. Per the source publication's procedure: MIGEC handled demultiplexing of the reads and grouping by UMI, while MiTCR was used to assemble and quantify clonotypes. To exclude erroneous sequences, any TCR cDNA sequence not supported by at least two reads was discarded. The tcR package was used for downstream repertoire analysis, and clonotypes were matched across fractions by CDR3 nucleotide sequence plus V segment. Antigen specificity was annotated against VDJdb with VDJmatch, allowing one amino acid substitution in CDR3. Through TCRdb reprocessing, the reads give one entry per CDR3 protein sequence; DNA is omitted. The authors' filters were not applied to this entry. The table for this sample shows 500,000 to 700,000 distinct CDR3 sequences. The top ten clones comprise 3% to 4.5% of the sample.

Sequenced: blood T cells: a sorted CD56 or NKG2C T cell subset, CD4+ or CD8+ T cells, or bulk PBMC T cells (not recorded which). The chain links TRBV10-3 with TRBJ2-1; the TCRdb call, TRBD2, lacks DNA for checking. The source is a man in his late teens or twenties in good health. Donor details come from another sample of the same person, matched by shared clones. The CDR3 sequence is CAISDPGLPNNNEQFF.